This is a list of T cell receptor beta chains from one sample in a study of T cells after yellow fever vaccination. TCRdb re-called the 5' RACE reads through MiXCR, storing one row per CDR3 protein. This table holds more than 65,000 distinct CDR3 sequences, 13% found once. The sample here was CD8+ T cells not binding an NS4B(214-222) dextramer, sorted from PBMCs, taken roughly 20 days after the first yellow fever vaccination. These TCRs come from a man aged 18 to 30 who received the YFV17D yellow fever vaccine. Both conserved end residues are part of each CDR3. Each record gives: clone size, D gene, V gene, J gene, CDR3 DNA, CDR3 protein. A D gene is named only where the DNA matches it firmly. Rows may omit the clone size; those that give it use once, few, many or a size class.

>-|-|TRBV6-2/TRBV6-3|TRBJ1-3
TGTGCCAGCAGATTCGGTCGCTGGACGGGAAACACCATATATTTT
CASRFGRWTGNTIYF
>few|-|TRBV13|TRBJ2-5
TGTGCCAGCAGCAGCAGCACCGGGGAGACCCAGTACTTC
CASSSSTGETQYF
>few|-|TRBV11-3|TRBJ2-3
TGTGCCAGCAGCCCACGGGACTCAAGCTTAGATACGCAGTATTTT
CASSPRDSSLDTQYF
>-|-|TRBV19|TRBJ1-1
TGTGCCAGTCAGACCAGGGGTGGAACTGAAGCTTTCTTT
CASQTRGGTEAFF
>-|-|TRBV7-9|TRBJ1-5
TGTGCCAGCAGCTTAGACATTAATCAGCCCCAGCATTTT
CASSLDINQPQHF
>once|TRBD1|TRBV29-1|TRBJ1-1
TGCAGCGTTGAGGGGACAGGGATGGGAACTGAAGCTTTCTTT
CSVEGTGMGTEAFF
>few|-|TRBV13|TRBJ2-1
TGTGCCAGCAGCTTTAGACCGGACAATGAGCAGTTCTTC
CASSFRPDNEQFF
>many|TRBD1|TRBV24-1|TRBJ1-2
TGTGCCACCAGTGATGGCGGGACAGGGGGTACTAACTATGGCTACACCTTC
CATSDGGTGGTNYGYTF
>-|-|TRBV11-2|TRBJ2-3
TGTGCCAGCAGCTTAAGGGCCAGGGGGGACACAGATACGCAGTATTTT
CASSLRARGDTDTQYF
>few|-|TRBV4-3|TRBJ1-4
TGCGCCAGCAGCCAAGAGGGGGTCAGAACTAATGAAAAACTGTTTTTT
CASSQEGVRTNEKLFF
>few|TRBD2|TRBV12-3/TRBV12-4|TRBJ2-3
TGTGCCAGCAGGGGACTAGCGGGGGCAGCTAGCACAGATACGCAGTATTTT
CASRGLAGAASTDTQYF
>-|TRBD2|TRBV3-1|TRBJ2-1
TGTGCCTGCAGCTACTTAGCGGGGGGGCTTAATGAGCAGTTCTTC
CACSYLAGGLNEQFF
>-|-|TRBV6-2/TRBV6-3|TRBJ1-1
TGTGCCAGCAGCCCTACTTTCACTGAAGCTTTCTTT
CASSPTFTEAFF